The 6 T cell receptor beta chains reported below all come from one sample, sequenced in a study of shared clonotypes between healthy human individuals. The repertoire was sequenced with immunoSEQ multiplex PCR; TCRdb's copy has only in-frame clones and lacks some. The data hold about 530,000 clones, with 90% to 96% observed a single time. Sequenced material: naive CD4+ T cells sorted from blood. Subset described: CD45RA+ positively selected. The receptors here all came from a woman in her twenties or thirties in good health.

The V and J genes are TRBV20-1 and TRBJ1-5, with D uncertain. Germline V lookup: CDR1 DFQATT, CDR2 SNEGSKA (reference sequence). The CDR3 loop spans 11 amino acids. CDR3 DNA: TGCAGCGCGAAATTCGATCAGCCCCAGCATTTT. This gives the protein CSAKFDQPQHF.

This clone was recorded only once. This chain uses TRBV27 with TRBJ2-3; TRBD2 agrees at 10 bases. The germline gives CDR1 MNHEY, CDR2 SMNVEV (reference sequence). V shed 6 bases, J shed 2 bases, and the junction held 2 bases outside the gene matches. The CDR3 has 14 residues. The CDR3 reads CASRGLATTDTQYF. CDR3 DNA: TGTGCCAGCAGGGGACTAGCGACCACAGATACGCAGTATTTT.

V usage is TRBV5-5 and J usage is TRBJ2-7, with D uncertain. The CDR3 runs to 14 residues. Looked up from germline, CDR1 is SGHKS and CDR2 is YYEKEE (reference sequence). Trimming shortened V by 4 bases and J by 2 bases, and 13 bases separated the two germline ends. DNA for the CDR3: TGTGCCAGCAGCAGACCGACCCGCACCTACGAGCAGTACTTC. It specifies CASSRPTRTYEQYF. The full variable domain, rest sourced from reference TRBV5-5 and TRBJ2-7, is DAGVTQSPTHLIKTRGQQVTLRCSPISGHKSVSWYQQVLGQGPQFIFQYYEKEERGRGNFPDRFSARQFPNYSSELNVNALLLGDSALYLCASSRPTRTYEQYFGPGTRLTVT.

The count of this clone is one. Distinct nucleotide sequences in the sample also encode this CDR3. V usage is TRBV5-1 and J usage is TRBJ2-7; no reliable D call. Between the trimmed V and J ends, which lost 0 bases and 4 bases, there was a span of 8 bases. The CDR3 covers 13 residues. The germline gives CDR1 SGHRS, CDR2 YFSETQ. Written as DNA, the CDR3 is TGCGCCAGCAGCTTGGTTAGTGGTTACGAGCAGTACTTC. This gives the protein CASSLVSGYEQYF.

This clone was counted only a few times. For the CDR3, the DNA is TGCGCCAGCAGCTTGACTGGACAACCCGACGAGCAGTACTTC. This translates into CASSLTGQPDEQYF. The chain links TRBV5-1 to TRBJ2-7, with D maybe TRBD1 (5 bases). Germline-derived CDR1 and CDR2 are SGHRS and YFSETQ. V was clipped by 1 base and J by 5 bases, with 13 bases between them. The CDR3 spans 14 residues.

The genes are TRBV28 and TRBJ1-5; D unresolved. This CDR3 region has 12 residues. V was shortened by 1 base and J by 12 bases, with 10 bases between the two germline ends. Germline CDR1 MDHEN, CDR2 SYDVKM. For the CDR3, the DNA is TGTGCCAGCAGTTTATTGAGGGAGGTCCAGCATTTT. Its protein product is CASSLLREVQHF.